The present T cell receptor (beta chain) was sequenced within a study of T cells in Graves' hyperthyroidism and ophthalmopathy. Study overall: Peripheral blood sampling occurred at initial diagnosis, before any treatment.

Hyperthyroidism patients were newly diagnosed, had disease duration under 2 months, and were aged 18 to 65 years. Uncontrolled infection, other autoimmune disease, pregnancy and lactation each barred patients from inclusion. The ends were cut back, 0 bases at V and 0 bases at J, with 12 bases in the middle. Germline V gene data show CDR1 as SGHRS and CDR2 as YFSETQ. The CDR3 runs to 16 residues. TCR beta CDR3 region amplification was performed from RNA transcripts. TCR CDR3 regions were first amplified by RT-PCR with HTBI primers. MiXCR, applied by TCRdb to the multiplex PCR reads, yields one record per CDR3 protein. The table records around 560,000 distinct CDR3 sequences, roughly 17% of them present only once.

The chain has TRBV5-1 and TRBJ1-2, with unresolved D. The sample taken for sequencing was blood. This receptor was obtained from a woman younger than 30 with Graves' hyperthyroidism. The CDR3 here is CASSLVLGATNYGYTF. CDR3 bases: TGCGCCAGCAGCTTGGTTCTGGGCGCCACTAACTATGGCTACACCTTC.